This T cell receptor beta chain was identified during a study of immune cell composition in non-small cell lung cancer. Normal lung was taken at the farthest possible site, at least 3 cm from tumour. From germline, CDR1 is KGHSH and CDR2 LQKENI. V lost 6 bases to trimming and J lost 0 bases; unmatched junction nucleotides: 8. This CDR3 is built from 16 residues. Generated by immunoSEQ multiplex PCR, the TCRdb table keeps only in-frame clones and is missing some. The table shows around 16,000 clones, with 77% occurring only once. The same data also contributed to another study, on CD4 T cells in lung cancer. In that study: Tumor and non-adjacent lung came from curative-intent resections for stage I-III non-small cell lung cancer.

This receptor was identified in a human donor with non-small cell lung cancer. Sequenced input: non-adjacent lung tissue. The chain employs TRBV18 and TRBJ2-3; 8 nucleotides match TRBD2. CDR3 sequence reads: CASSRLSGGSTDTQYF. CDR3 DNA sequence: TGTGCCAGCTCTCGTCTAAGCGGGGGTAGCACAGATACGCAGTATTTT.